Here is one T cell receptor (beta chain) with its context. The sample comes from a study of blood T cell repertoires in COVID-19. At the level of the study: Acute-phase and convalescent COVID-19 samples originated in the United States, Italy and Spain. Sample material is recorded as cDNA or gDNA derived from T cells, B-cell-depleted T cells, or PBMCs.

Sequencing was performed with immunoSEQ multiplex PCR; in TCRdb, only in-frame clones are kept and a portion is missing. The top ten clones hold about 0.74% of a sample with some 260,000 clones, approximately 88% of them seen once. V trimming: 0 bases; J trimming: 5 bases; junction bases outside the gene matches: 9. The CDR3 sequence is 16 residues long. Germline V gives CDR1 SGHVS, CDR2 FNYEAQ. J is TRBJ1-2 and V is TRBV7-6, with TRBD1 matching over 7 bases. Input material: peripheral blood. This sequence originates from a woman in her 30s with acute or convalescent COVID-19. The CDR3 DNA reads TGTGCCAGCAGCTTAGCTTCCGACAGGGTAGGGTATGGCTACACCTTC. This gives the protein CASSLASDRVGYGYTF.